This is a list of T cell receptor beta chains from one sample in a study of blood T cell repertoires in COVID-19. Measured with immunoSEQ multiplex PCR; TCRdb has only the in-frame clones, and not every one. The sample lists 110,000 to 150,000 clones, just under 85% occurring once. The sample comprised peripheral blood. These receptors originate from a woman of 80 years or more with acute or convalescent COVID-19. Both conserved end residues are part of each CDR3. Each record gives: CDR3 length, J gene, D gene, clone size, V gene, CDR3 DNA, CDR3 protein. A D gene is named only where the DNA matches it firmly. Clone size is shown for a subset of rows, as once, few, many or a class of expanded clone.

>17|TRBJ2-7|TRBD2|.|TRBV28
TGTGCCAGCAGTTCGCTCCCCGGGACTAGCGGGGCCTACGAGCAGTACTTC
CASSSLPGTSGAYEQYF
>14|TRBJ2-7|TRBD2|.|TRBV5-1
TGCGCCAGCAGCCCCGGGACTAGCGGGGATGAGCAGTACTTC
CASSPGTSGDEQYF
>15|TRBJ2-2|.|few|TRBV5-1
TGCGCCAGCAGCTTGATGGGGGGAAGCACCGGGGAGCTGTTTTTT
CASSLMGGSTGELFF
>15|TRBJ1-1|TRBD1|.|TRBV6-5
TGTGCCAGCGGGACCTACAGGGGGGGAAGCACTGAAGCTTTCTTT
CASGTYRGGSTEAFF
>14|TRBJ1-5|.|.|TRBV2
TGTGCCAGCAGACTTGGGGGGAGGGGTCAGCCCCAGCATTTT
CASRLGGRGQPQHF
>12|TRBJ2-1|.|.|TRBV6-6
TGTGCCAGCAACAGGGTTTTAAGTGAGCAGTTCTTC
CASNRVLSEQFF
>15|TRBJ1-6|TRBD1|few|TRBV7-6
TGTGCCAGCAGCTTAGGTCAGGGGGCCTATTCACCCCTCCACTTT
CASSLGQGAYSPLHF
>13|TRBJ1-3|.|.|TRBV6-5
TGTGCCAGCAGTTTACTCGCAGGGGACACCATATATTTT
CASSLLAGDTIYF
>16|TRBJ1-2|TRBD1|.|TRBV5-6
TGTGCCAGCAGCTTGGGTAGCCGGGTAGGGGGCGATTTCCACACCTTC
CASSLGSRVGGDFHTF
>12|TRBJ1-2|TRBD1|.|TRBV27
TGTGCCAGCCGGGGACAGATCTATGGCTACACCTTC
CASRGQIYGYTF
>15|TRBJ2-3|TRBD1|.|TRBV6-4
TGTGCCAGCAGTGACAGAGCAGGGGGCCCAGATACGCAGTATTTT
CASSDRAGGPDTQYF
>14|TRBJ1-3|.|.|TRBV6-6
TGTGCCAGCAGTATAGGAGGTGCAGGAAACACCATATATTTT
CASSIGGAGNTIYF
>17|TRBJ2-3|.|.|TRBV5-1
TGCGCCAGCAGCTCGGCGGGGAAACTAGGGGACACAGATACGCAGTATTTT
CASSSAGKLGDTDTQYF
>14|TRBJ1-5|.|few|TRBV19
TGTGCCAGTAGCTACCAACAGGGTAATCAGCCCCAGCATTTT
CASSYQQGNQPQHF
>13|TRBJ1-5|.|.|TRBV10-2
TGCGCCAGCAGTGACAGGGGAACCGGGCCCCAGCATTTT
CASSDRGTGPQHF
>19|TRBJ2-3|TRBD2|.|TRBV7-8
TGTGCCAGCAGCCCTCAGAAGTCTAGCGGGGTCCGAGGCACAGATACGCAGTATTTT
CASSPQKSSGVRGTDTQYF
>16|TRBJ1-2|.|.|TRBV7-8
TGTGCCAGCAGCTTAGCGCGTCGGGGGTTGGGCTATGGCTACACCTTC
CASSLARRGLGYGYTF
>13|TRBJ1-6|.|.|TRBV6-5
TGTGCCGGCTCCGGGACACCGAATTCACCCCTCCACTTT
CAGSGTPNSPLHF
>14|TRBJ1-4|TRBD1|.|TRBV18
TGTGCCAGCTCACCACGTCAGGGGGATGAAAAACTGTTTTTT
CASSPRQGDEKLFF
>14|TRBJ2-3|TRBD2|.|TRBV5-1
TGCGCCAGCACGGAGGGCGGGGGGGCGAATACGCAGTATTTT
CASTEGGGANTQYF
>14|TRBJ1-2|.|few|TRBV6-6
TGTGCCAGCAGCGGGCAGGGGTCTAACTATGGCTACACCTTC
CASSGQGSNYGYTF
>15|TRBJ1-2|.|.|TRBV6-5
TGTGCCAGCAGTTACTCTTTGCAGTCCCATTATGGCTACACCTTC
CASSYSLQSHYGYTF
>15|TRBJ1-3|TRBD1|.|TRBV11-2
TGTGCCAGCAGCTTAAAGGGGGCGGAAGGAAACACCATATATTTT
CASSLKGAEGNTIYF